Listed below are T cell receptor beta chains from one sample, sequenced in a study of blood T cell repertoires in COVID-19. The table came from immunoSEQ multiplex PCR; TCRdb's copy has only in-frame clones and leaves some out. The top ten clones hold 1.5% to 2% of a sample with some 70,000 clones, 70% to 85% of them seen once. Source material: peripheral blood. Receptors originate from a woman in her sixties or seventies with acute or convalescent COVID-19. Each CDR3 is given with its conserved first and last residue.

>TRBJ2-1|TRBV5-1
CASSLRDSSYNEQFF
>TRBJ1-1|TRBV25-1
CASSDPRQGNTEAFF
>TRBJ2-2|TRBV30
CACTGRVNTGELFF
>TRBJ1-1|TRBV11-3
CASSSGQANTEAFF
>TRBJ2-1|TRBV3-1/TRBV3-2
CASSQEWQGRNNEQFF
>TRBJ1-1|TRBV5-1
CASSRSTRDTEAFF
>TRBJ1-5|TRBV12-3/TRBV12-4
CASSLLHRPQHF
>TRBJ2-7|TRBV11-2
CASSPSGSLGEQYF
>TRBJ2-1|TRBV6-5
CASSLDRASYNEQFF
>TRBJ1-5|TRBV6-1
CASSDRGGNQPQHF
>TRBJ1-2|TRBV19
CASMRRQGGGYTF
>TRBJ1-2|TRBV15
CATSRDARDYGYTF
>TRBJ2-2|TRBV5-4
CASSTGGLPLAGELFF
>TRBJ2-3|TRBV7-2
CASSLHPRGLSTDTQYF
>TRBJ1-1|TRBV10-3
CAISEGGEAFF
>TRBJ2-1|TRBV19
CASSIRGGLAGKNEQFF
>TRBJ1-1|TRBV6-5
CASRYDRANTEAFF
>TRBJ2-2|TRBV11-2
CASSPPGNTGELFF
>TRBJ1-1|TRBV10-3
CAISESMNTEAFF
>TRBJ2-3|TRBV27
CASSSDRRVATDTQYF
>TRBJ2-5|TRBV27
CASRISGWRGQETQYF
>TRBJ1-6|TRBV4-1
CASSRTNNDSPLHF
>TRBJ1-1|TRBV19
CASSLTAEAFF
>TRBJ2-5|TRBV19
CASSELETQYF
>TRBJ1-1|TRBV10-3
CAISAGRGGTEAFF
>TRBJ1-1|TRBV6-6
CASSYLGQGATEAFF
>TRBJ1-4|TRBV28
CASSLGQGATNEKLFF
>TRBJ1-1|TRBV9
CASSVDPGRDTEAFF
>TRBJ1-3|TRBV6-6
CASSYGGRNSGNTIYF
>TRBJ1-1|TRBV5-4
CASSLKGGNTEAFF
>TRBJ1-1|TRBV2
CASSEGALNTEAFF
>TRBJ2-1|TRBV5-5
CASRPGQGAYNEQFF
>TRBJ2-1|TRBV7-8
CASSSRESSYNEQFF
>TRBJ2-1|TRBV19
CATQSSGSSYNEQFF
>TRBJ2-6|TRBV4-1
CASSHASGQAGSISGANVLTF
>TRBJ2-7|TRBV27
CATQRRDRGPHEQYF
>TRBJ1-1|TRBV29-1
CSVLRQDQAFF
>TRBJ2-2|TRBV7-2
CASSLAYSTGTGELFF
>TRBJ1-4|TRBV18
CASSPLATNEKLFF
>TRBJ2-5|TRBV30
CAWSVSVQETQYF
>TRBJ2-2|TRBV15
CATSRDIGRALFTGELFF
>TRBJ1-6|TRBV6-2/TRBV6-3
CASSYQLSVNSPLHF
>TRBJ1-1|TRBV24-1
CATSDSGGANTEAFF
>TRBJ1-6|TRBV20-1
CSASLTGTGLSPLHF
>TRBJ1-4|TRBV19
CASSRRQGNEKLFF